The 2 T cell receptor beta chains listed next were all sequenced from one sample in a study of T cell repertoires in cytomegalovirus infection. TCRdb analysed the reads with MiXCR anew, one entry per CDR3 protein. The sample lists tens of thousands of distinct CDR3 sequences, 20% to 25% seen once, with about 72% in the top ten. No cognate antigen is known for these TCRs. Sequencing used CD8+ T cells from cultured PBMCs, obtained from culture after CMV antigen stimulation. The receptors were gathered from a human donor in good health (CMV status not recorded). Some clones in this sample may be carry-over from other donors' samples.

The gene calls are TRBV7-8 and TRBJ1-5; possible D gene TRBD1, 5 bases. This CDR3 has 17 residues. V gave up 1 base and J gave up 1 base, with 14 bases separating them. Per germline, CDR1 SGHVS and CDR2 FQNEAQ. The CDR3 loop reads CASSLGWGRPSNQPQHF. The CDR3, as DNA: TGTGCCAGCAGCTTAGGATGGGGCAGGCCAAGCAATCAGCCCCAGCATTTT. Full variable domain (remainder filled in from reference TRBV7-8 and TRBJ1-5): GAGVSQSPRYKVAKRGQDVALRCDPISGHVSLFWYQQALGQGPEFLTYFQNEAQLDKSGLPSDRFFAERPEGSVSTLKIQRTQQEDSAVYLCASSLGWGRPSNQPQHFGDGTRLSIL.

In this sample, this clonotype turned up a few times. The CDR3 reads CASSFGPLNGELFF. The CDR3 nucleotides read TGTGCCAGCAGTTTTGGGCCCCTAAACGGGGAGCTGTTTTTT. The V gene is TRBV12-3 or TRBV12-4, the J gene TRBJ2-2, with D unresolved. This CDR3 spans 14 amino acids. Trimming pared 3 bases from V and 7 bases from J, leaving 12 bases between.